This T cell receptor beta chain was retrieved from a study of blood T cell repertoires in COVID-19. Background on the study: Samples came from the United States, Italy and Spain, spanning acute and convalescent COVID-19.

Using immunoSEQ multiplex PCR, the repertoire was profiled, and TCRdb retains in-frame clones only, with some absent. The table lists 98,000 or so clones, approximately 80% of them singletons. Germline V CDR1 and CDR2: SGHVS, FQNEAQ. V lost 5 bases, J lost 7 bases, and 5 bases stayed unmatched. The CDR3 sequence is 15 residues long. This chain links TRBV7-8 with TRBJ2-1, with 13 bases fitting TRBD2. The sample comprised peripheral blood. The clonotype was recovered from a woman in her 70s with acute or convalescent COVID-19. In nucleotides, the CDR3 is TGTGCCAGCAGCGCGGGACTAGCGGGACTGAATGAGCAGTTCTTC. It yields the protein CASSAGLAGLNEQFF.